Shown below are 28 T cell receptor beta chains from a single sample sequenced in a study of cytomegalovirus exposure and HLA in healthy donors. Amplification used 60 Vbeta primers and 13 Jbeta primers. Profiling relied on immunoSEQ multiplex PCR, and the TCRdb table lists in-frame clones only, not all of them. The data hold 190,000 or so clones, with roughly four fifths observed a single time. The source material was PBMCs. The receptor source for this set is a man aged 45-65 years in good health and CMV-seronegative.

This chain joins TRBV19 and TRBJ2-1, with D perhaps matching TRBD1 (5 bases). V was shortened by 6 bases and J by 0 bases, with 15 bases between the two germline ends. In germline, CDR1 is LNHDA, CDR2 SQIVND (reference sequence). The CDR3 loop spans 16 amino acids. The CDR3 sequence is CASRETELSSYNEQFF. As DNA, the CDR3 is TGTGCCAGTAGGGAGACAGAGCTTAGCTCCTACAATGAGCAGTTCTTC.

CDR3: CASSSSQTKNTEAFF. In DNA form, the CDR3 reads TGTGCCAGTAGTTCTTCCCAAACAAAGAACACTGAAGCTTTCTTT. This sequence joins TRBV19 and TRBJ1-1; unclear D gene. CDR3 length: 15 amino acids. Deletions cut 5 bases from V and 1 base from J, with 14 bases between. The V gene's germline CDR1 is LNHDA and CDR2 SQIVND (reference sequence).

This chain's CDR3 is CASSPLLAGGGVGQYF. In nucleotides, the CDR3 is TGTGCCAGCAGCCCGTTACTAGCGGGCGGGGGGGTGGGCCAGTACTTC. V usage is TRBV2 and J usage is TRBJ2-5; 9 bases line up with TRBD2. CDR1 is SNHLY and CDR2 is FYNNEI in the germline V gene. The V gene end was trimmed by 6 bases and the J gene end by 10 bases; junction bases not matched to a gene: 18. The CDR3 sequence is 16 residues long.

This clone showed up just once. The chain joins TRBV9 to TRBJ2-7; no clear D. The CDR3 loop spans 15 amino acids. Trimming shortened V by 0 bases and J by 7 bases, and 17 bases separated the two germline ends. Germline V gene sequence: CDR1 SGDLS, CDR2 YYNGEE. The CDR3, as DNA: TGTGCCAGCAGCGTAGTGGGTGACCTACGAGGAGAGCAGTACTTC. It is translated as CASSVVGDLRGEQYF.

This sequence joins TRBV5-1 and TRBJ2-1; D is possibly TRBD2 (6 bases). The CDR3 covers 14 residues. CDR1 is SGHRS, CDR2 YFSETQ, per germline. Trimming pared 1 base from V and 6 bases from J, leaving 11 bases between. The CDR3 is CASSLRLASNEQFF. In nucleotides, the CDR3 is TGCGCCAGCAGCTTGCGGCTAGCGAGCAATGAGCAGTTCTTC.

The chain couples TRBV12-2 to TRBJ2-5; the D call TRBD2 from the table was never checked on the DNA. The last part of the DNA fits TRBJ2-7 better; the J call may be wrong. TRBV12-2 is annotated as a pseudogene. The CDR3 is 15 amino acids. The CDR3 bases are TGTGCAAGTCGCTTAGCTGGGGGGACTACCTGCGAGCAGTACTTC. Residues: CASRLAGGTTCEQYF.

This clone was detected a few times. This chain links TRBV14 with TRBJ2-7; TRBD1 aligns across 7 bases. This CDR3 contains 14 residues. Trimming cost V 2 bases and J 6 bases; bases outside gene matches: 7. Germline CDR1 and CDR2: SGHDN and FVKESK. CDR3 in DNA: TGTGCCAGCAGCCAATTAGGGACAGACGGCGAGCAGTACTTC. Translating gives CASSQLGTDGEQYF.

In DNA form, the CDR3 reads TGTGCCAGCAGTGAGGAGCGGGGTATGTACAATGAGCAGTTCTTC. It yields the protein CASSEERGMYNEQFF. The V and J genes are TRBV2 and TRBJ2-1, with 7 bases aligning to TRBD2. Looked up from germline, CDR1 is SNHLY and CDR2 is FYNNEI. This CDR3 is 15 amino acids long. The junction had 6 bases not matched to a gene; V was cut back by 3 bases and J by 4 bases.

This clone was seen more than once but under ten times. The chain couples TRBV7-9 to TRBJ2-4; a possible D gene is TRBD2 (6 bases). V dropped 5 bases and J dropped 7 bases, with 18 bases sitting between them. This CDR3 contains 15 residues. CDR1 and CDR2 from the germline V gene are SEHNR and FQNEAQ (reference sequence). The CDR3, as DNA: TGTGCCAGCAGCCCCCGGGGGATACGGAGGAACATTCAGTACTTC. This gives the protein CASSPRGIRRNIQYF.

The V and J genes are TRBV4-3 and TRBJ1-5; TRBD1 aligns across 7 bases. The CDR3 contains 15 residues. Germline assignment: CDR1 LGHNA and CDR2 YSLEER. V lost 0 bases and J lost 2; bases outside the gene matches: 1. CDR3 in amino acids: CASSQEQGRNQPQHF. DNA of the CDR3: TGCGCCAGCAGCCAAGAACAGGGGCGCAATCAGCCCCAGCATTTT.

This chain joins TRBV18 and TRBJ2-3; tentative D call: TRBD2 (6 bases). The CDR3 spans 14 residues. The germline V gene has CDR1 KGHSH and CDR2 LQKENI. V was cut by 3 bases and J by 6 bases, with 13 bases left in between. CDR3 protein: CASSPLLASDTQYF. DNA of the CDR3: TGTGCCAGCTCACCGTTACTAGCATCGGATACGCAGTATTTT.

In this sample, this clone turned up a few times. The chain employs TRBV19 and TRBJ1-5; D possibly corresponds to TRBD1 (5 bases). Trimming pared 6 bases from V and 11 bases from J, leaving 17 bases between. The CDR3 extends over 13 amino acids. CDR1 and CDR2 (germline): LNHDA, SQIVND (reference sequence). The CDR3: CASSVKSDRSQHF. CDR3 DNA: TGTGCCAGTAGCGTCAAGAGCGACAGATCCCAGCATTTT.

This clone appeared a few times. The genes are TRBV6-5 and TRBJ1-2; tentative D call: TRBD1 (5 bases). Germline V gene data show CDR1 as MNHEY and CDR2 as SVGAGI. V shed 4 bases and J shed 4 bases, with 7 bases lying between them. The CDR3 runs 12 residues. CDR3: CASSSQVYGYTF. CDR3 DNA sequence: TGTGCCAGCAGTTCACAGGTCTATGGCTACACCTTC.

The CDR3 DNA sequence: TGCGCCAGCAGTCTCGGACTAGCGGACTGGTCAGATACGCAGTATTTT. The encoded protein is CASSLGLADWSDTQYF. The rearrangement links TRBV5-1 to TRBJ2-3; TRBD2 matches 10 bases. V dropped 5 bases and J dropped 4; count of bases not matched to a gene: 10. The CDR3 length is 16 residues. CDR1 and CDR2 (germline): SGHRS, YFSETQ.

This chain joins TRBV7-9 and TRBJ1-1, with D perhaps TRBD1 (6 bases). Trimming left V 4 bases short and J 1 base short, with 13 bases between. Germline assignment: CDR1 SEHNR and CDR2 FQNEAQ (reference sequence). This CDR3 is built from 15 residues. CDR3 protein: CASSYRDRRNTEAFF. DNA of the CDR3: TGTGCCAGCAGCTACCGAGACAGGAGGAACACTGAAGCTTTCTTT.

V is TRBV6-6 and J is TRBJ2-7, with D unresolved. In germline, CDR1 is MNHNY, CDR2 SVGAGI (reference sequence). The CDR3 is 11 residues long. V shed 9 bases and J shed 4 bases, with 10 bases lying between them. The CDR3 spells CASGPQYEQYF. In DNA, the CDR3 is TGTGCCAGTGGCCCCCAATACGAGCAGTACTTC.

This clone was recorded once. The chain joins TRBV4-1 to TRBJ2-7; 15 bases map to TRBD2. Germline V lookup: CDR1 MGHRA, CDR2 YSYEKL. After removal of 2 bases from V and 7 bases from J, the junction contained 9 bases not matched to a gene. This CDR3 contains 17 residues. The CDR3 sequence is CASSQLLRTSGGAEQYF. The CDR3 DNA reads TGCGCCAGCAGCCAACTTTTACGGACTAGCGGGGGGGCTGAGCAGTACTTC.

The chain carries TRBV7-9 and TRBJ1-6; 7 bases map to TRBD1. This CDR3 contains 14 residues. Germline CDR1 SEHNR, CDR2 FQNEAQ (reference sequence). Germline trimming cut 8 bases from V and 7 bases from J; bases unmatched to any gene: 8. This CDR3 is CASRRDSQNSPLHF. CDR3 nucleotide sequence: TGTGCCAGCCGCCGGGACAGCCAGAATTCACCCCTCCACTTT.

A note on this clone: The junction differs from germline at one of its ends, possibly a read error. Distinct nucleotide sequences in the sample also encode this CDR3. The J gene is TRBJ2-2, the V gene TRBV4-2; D gene uncertain. Germline V gene sequence: CDR1 LGHNA, CDR2 YNFKEQ. The CDR3 sequence is 12 residues long. Here the CDR3 reads CASSQDYQRLFF. The CDR3 nucleotides are TGTGCTAGCAGCCAAGATTATCAGCGTCTGTTTTTT.

The genes are TRBV5-4 and TRBJ2-2, with D perhaps matching TRBD2 (6 bases). The CDR3 sequence is 15 residues long. Germline V gene data show CDR1 as SGHNT and CDR2 as YYREEE (reference sequence). Trimming pared 6 bases from V and 0 bases from J, leaving 12 bases between. The CDR3 DNA follows: TGTGCCAGCACGCACGGCGGGGCGAACACCGGGGAGCTGTTTTTT. Its protein is CASTHGGANTGELFF. Filled out from reference TRBV5-4 and TRBJ2-2, the complete variable domain reads ETGVTQSPTHLIKTRGQQVTLRCSSQSGHNTVSWYQQALGQGPQFIFQYYREEENGRGNFPPRFSGLQFPNYSSELNVNALELDDSALYLCASTHGGANTGELFFGEGSRLTVL.

This clone appeared a single time. The chain has TRBV11-2 and TRBJ2-1; 10 nucleotides agree with TRBD2. Germline V gene sequence: CDR1 SGHAT, CDR2 FQNNGV. V gave up 5 bases and J gave up 4 bases; unmatched junction bases: 8. CDR3 length: 16 amino acids. The CDR3 loop is CASSPRIAGGYNEQFF. Here the CDR3 DNA reads TGTGCCAGCAGCCCCAGAATAGCGGGAGGATACAATGAGCAGTTCTTC.

This chain connects TRBV28 to TRBJ1-6, with TRBD1 matching over 8 bases. V lost 2 bases to trimming and J lost 9 bases; unmatched junction nucleotides: 6. The CDR3 is made up of 15 amino acids. CDR1 MDHEN and CDR2 SYDVKM come from the germline V gene. The CDR3 loop reads CASSLPTGVGSPLHF. CDR3 nucleotide sequence: TGTGCCAGCAGTTTACCGACAGGGGTTGGTTCACCCCTCCACTTT.

This clone was picked up one time. The J gene is TRBJ2-4, the V gene TRBV7-9, with 9 bases fitting TRBD1. Germline V gene lookup returns CDR1 SEHNR and CDR2 FQNEAQ (reference sequence). This CDR3 is built from 16 residues. V lost 3 bases and J lost 7; bases outside the gene matches: 10. The CDR3 sequence: CASSFYDRGTGNIQYF. As DNA, the CDR3 is TGTGCCAGCAGCTTTTATGATCGGGGGACAGGGAACATTCAGTACTTC.

The rearrangement uses TRBV28 and TRBJ1-2; TRBD1 matches 7 bases. The V gene end was trimmed by 6 bases and the J gene end by 8 bases; junction bases not matched to a gene: 9. The CDR3 length is 13 residues. Looked up from germline, CDR1 is MDHEN and CDR2 is SYDVKM. The CDR3: CASSRRQGSGYTF. For the CDR3, the DNA is TGTGCCAGCAGCCGAAGACAGGGAAGCGGCTACACCTTC.

The V gene is TRBV5-1, the J gene TRBJ2-7; TRBD1 matches at 10 bases. CDR1 and CDR2 (germline): SGHRS, YFSETQ. There are 14 residues in the CDR3. V dropped 4 bases and J dropped 4; count of bases not matched to a gene: 5. The CDR3 here is CASSGGQGRYEQYF. The DNA of the CDR3 is TGCGCCAGCAGCGGGGGACAGGGGCGGTACGAGCAGTACTTC.

Note on this clone: The same CDR3 can be traced to other DNA sequences in this sample. V usage is TRBV9 and J usage is TRBJ2-3, with 8 bases lining up with TRBD2. The V and J ends lost 0 bases and 2 bases, in that order; junction bases with no gene match: 5. The germline CDR1 and CDR2 sequences are SGDLS and YYNGEE. The CDR3 has 16 residues. CDR3 amino acids: CASSVGLAGPTDTQYF. The CDR3 nucleotides read TGTGCCAGCAGCGTAGGGTTAGCGGGACCCACAGATACGCAGTATTTT.

The chain uses TRBV6-6 and TRBJ1-5; D remains unclear. There are 13 residues in the CDR3. Between the trimmed V and J ends, which lost 0 bases and 7 bases, there was a span of 7 bases. Germline assignment: CDR1 MNHNY and CDR2 SVGAGI (reference sequence). The DNA for the CDR3 is TGTGCCAGCAGTTACTCGAGCGACCAGCCCCAGCATTTT. Amino acid sequence: CASSYSSDQPQHF.

The chain combines TRBV18 with TRBJ2-3; 12 bases are shared with TRBD2. The V segment lost 8 bases and the J segment 0 bases; nucleotides outside the gene matches: 3. There are 15 residues in the CDR3. The germline V gene has CDR1 KGHSH and CDR2 LQKENI. The chain's CDR3 is CASTLAGGSTDTQYF. CDR3 nucleotides: TGTGCCAGCACTCTAGCGGGAGGGAGCACAGATACGCAGTATTTT.